Here is one TCR beta chain with its context. This clonotype was seen at least ten times. The specificity of this receptor is unknown. Within one base of it there is no much larger clone, and no base qualities were kept. The data derive from a study of early T cells in non-severe SARS-CoV-2 infection (dated by TCRdb to the early 2020s). At the level of the whole study: TCR sequencing used bulk RNA from unsorted whole blood, so alpha and beta chains could not be paired.

This was a case-control study nested in a cohort of healthcare workers in London, UK, who had nasopharyngeal swab PCR tests and blood samples taken every week. Healthcare workers were recruited between 23 and 31 March 2020, during the week of the UK lockdown, and were followed weekly for up to roughly 16 weeks. The paper as a whole reports these results and caveats: Matching against VDJdb was skewed toward anti-spike CD8 responses, likely underestimated virus-specific expansions, and missed private and CD4 specificities.

Library generation was performed with 5' RACE. The run used a NextSeq 500. To correct for sequencing error and PCR bias, the TCR library protocol tagged individual cDNA molecules with unique molecular identifiers. Both TCR alpha and beta chains were sequenced, and tight co-correlation was observed between alpha and beta sequence abundances in each sample. The authors' pipeline ran thus. Decombinator V4 was used to annotate the V gene, J gene and CDR3 of the TCR sequences. TCRs were defined as expanded if a significant change between any two time points was detected under a Poisson model with p below 0.0001. Abundances of TCRs were expressed as counts per million after normalisation to the total number of TCRs sequenced in each sample. TRAV1-2 paired with TRAJ12, TRAJ20 or TRAJ33 defined MAIT TCRs, while TRAV10 paired with TRAJ18 defined iNKT TCRs. VDJdb, accessed 1 November 2021, was searched for CMV, EBV and SARS-CoV-2 annotated TCRs, with TCRs annotated for multiple antigens excluded. In TCRdb, the public reads were trimmed at Q25 with fastp and aligned with MiXCR, with productive beta chains retained. Here each entry gathers all rows of one CDR3 protein and keeps the most common genes and DNA. TCRdb's processing, not the study's, gives the V and J calls here. The sample records approximately 50,000 distinct CDR3 sequences, approximately 10% of which are singletons. About 12% of the sample is in the top ten clones.

The germline V gene yields SGHAT for CDR1 and FQNNGV for CDR2. Trimming leaves V shorter by 4 bases and J shorter by 1 base, with the junction holding 8 bases beyond the gene matches. Spanning cysteine to phenylalanine, the CDR3 consists of 17 amino acids. Only the CDR3 part of the read is kept: 51 bases, read in frame from the first base. This TCR was sampled from an adult who was a healthcare worker with PCR-confirmed SARS-CoV-2 infection or an uninfected control (not recorded which). The specimen was whole blood. The chain was built from TRBV11-2 and TRBJ1-1, with 11 bases aligning to TRBD1. The CDR3 loop reads CASSSVDRGRKNTEAFF. The DNA sequence is TGTGCCAGCAGCTCGGTGGACAGGGGGCGGAAGAACACTGAAGCTTTCTTT.